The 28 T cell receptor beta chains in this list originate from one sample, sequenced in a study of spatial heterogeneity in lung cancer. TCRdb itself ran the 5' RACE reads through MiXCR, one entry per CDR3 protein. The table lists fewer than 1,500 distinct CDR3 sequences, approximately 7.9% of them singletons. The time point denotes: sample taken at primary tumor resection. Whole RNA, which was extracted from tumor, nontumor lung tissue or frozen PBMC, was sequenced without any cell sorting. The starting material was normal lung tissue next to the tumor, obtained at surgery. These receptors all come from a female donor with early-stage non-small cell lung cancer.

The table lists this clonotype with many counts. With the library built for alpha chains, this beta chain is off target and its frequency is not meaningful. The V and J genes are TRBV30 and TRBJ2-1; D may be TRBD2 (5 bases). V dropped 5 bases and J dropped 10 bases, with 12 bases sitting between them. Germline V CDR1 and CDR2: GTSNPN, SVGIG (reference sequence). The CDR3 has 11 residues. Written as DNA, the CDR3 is TGTGCCTGGGGGCCCGGCGGGGAGCAGTTCTTC. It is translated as CAWGPGGEQFF.

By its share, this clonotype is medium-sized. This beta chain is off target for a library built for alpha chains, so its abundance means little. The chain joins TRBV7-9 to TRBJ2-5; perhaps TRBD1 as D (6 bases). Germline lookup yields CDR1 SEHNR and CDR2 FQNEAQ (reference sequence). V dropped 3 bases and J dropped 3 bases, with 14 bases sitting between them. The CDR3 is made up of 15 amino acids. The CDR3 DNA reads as TGTGCCAGCAGCTTCACCCCAGGGGACGAAGAGACCCAGTACTTC. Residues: CASSFTPGDEETQYF.

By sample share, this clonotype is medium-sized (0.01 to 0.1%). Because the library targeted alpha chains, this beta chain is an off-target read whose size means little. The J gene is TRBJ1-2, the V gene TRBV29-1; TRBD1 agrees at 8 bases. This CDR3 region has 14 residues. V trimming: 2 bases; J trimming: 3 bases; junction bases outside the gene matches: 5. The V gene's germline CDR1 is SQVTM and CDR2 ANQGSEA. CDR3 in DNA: TGCAGCGTTGAAAGGCCAGGGGGCGACTATGGCTACACCTTC. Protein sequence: CSVERPGGDYGYTF. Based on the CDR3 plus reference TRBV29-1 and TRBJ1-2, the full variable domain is SAVISQKPSRDICQRGTSLTIQCQVDSQVTMMFWYRQQPGQSLTLIATANQGSEATYESGFVIDKFPISRPNLTFSTLTVSNMSPEDSSIYLCSVERPGGDYGYTFGSGTRLTVV.

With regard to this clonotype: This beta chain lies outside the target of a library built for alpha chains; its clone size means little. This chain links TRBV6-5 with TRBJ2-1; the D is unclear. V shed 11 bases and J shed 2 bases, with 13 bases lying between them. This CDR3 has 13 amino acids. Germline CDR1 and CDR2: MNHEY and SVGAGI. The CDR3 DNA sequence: TGTGCCTCCACGGCTGGCCCCTACAATGAGCAGTTCTTC. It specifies CASTAGPYNEQFF.

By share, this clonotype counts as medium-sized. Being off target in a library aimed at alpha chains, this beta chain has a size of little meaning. The CDR3 loop reads CASSPVGGVQPQHF. The CDR3, as DNA: TGTGCCAGCAGCCCCGTGGGGGGTGTGCAGCCCCAGCATTTT. The chain combines TRBV11-2 with TRBJ1-5, with D maybe TRBD1 (5 bases). V was trimmed by 5 bases and J by 7 bases, leaving 15 bases between them. The CDR3 totals 14 residues. Germline loops: CDR1 SGHAT, CDR2 FQNNGV.

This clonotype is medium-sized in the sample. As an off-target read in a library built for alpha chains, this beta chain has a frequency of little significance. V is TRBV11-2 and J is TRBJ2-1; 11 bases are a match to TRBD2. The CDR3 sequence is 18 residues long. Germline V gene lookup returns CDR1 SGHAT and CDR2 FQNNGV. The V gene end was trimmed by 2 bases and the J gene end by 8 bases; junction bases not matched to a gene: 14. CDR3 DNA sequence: TGTGCCAGCAGCTTAACTGCCGGACTAGCGGGTAATGGTTATGAGCAGTTCTTC. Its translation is CASSLTAGLAGNGYEQFF.

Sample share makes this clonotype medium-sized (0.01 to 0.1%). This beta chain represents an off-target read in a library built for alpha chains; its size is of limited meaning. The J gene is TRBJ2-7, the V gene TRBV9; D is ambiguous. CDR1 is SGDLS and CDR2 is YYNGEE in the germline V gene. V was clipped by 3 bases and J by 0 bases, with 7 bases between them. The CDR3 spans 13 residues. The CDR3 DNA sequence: TGTGCCAGCAGCGGCCAATCCTCCTACGAGCAGTACTTC. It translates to CASSGQSSYEQYF.

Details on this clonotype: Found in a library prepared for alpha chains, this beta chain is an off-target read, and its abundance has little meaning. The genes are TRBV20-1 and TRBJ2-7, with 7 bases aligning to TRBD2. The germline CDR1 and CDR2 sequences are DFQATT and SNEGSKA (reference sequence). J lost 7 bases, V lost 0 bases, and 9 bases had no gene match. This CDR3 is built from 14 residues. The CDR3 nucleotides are TGCAGTGCTAGAGATCCAAGAGTTAGCGGGGAGCAGTACTTC. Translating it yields CSARDPRVSGEQYF.

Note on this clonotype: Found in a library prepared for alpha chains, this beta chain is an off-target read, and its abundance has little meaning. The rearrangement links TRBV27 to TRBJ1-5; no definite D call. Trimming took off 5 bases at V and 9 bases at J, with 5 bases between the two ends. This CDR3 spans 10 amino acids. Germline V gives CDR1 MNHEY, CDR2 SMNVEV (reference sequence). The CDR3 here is CASSPLPQHF. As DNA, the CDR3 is TGTGCCAGCAGTCCGCTGCCCCAGCATTTT.

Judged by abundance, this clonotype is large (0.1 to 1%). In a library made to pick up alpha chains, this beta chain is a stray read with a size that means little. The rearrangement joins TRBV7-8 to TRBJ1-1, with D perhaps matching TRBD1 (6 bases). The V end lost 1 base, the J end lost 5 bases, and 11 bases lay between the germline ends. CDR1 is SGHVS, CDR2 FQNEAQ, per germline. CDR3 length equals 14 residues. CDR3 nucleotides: TGTGCCAGCAGCTTAGACAGGGTTCGAACTGAAGCTTTCTTT. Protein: CASSLDRVRTEAFF.

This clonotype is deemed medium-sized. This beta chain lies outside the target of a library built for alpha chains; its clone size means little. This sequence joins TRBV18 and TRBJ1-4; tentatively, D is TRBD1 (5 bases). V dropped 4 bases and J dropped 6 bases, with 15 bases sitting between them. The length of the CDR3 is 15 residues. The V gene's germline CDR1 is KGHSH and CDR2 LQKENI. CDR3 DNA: TGTGCCAGCTCACTGTTAAGACAGAACGATGAAAAACTGTTTTTT. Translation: CASSLLRQNDEKLFF.

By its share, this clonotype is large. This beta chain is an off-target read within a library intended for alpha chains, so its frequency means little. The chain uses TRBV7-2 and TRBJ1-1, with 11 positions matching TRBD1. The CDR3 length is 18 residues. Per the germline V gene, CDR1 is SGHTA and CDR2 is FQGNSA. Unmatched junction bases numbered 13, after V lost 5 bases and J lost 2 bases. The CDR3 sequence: CASSTWTGGLDRNTEAFF. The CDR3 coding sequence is TGTGCCAGCAGCACCTGGACAGGGGGCTTGGACAGAAACACTGAAGCTTTCTTT.

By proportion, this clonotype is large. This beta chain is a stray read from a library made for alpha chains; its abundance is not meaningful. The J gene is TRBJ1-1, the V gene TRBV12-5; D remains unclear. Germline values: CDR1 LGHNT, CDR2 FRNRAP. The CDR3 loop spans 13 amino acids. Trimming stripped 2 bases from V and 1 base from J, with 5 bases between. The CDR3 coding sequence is TGTGCTAGTGGTTTGATGACGAACACTGAAGCTTTCTTT. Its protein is CASGLMTNTEAFF.

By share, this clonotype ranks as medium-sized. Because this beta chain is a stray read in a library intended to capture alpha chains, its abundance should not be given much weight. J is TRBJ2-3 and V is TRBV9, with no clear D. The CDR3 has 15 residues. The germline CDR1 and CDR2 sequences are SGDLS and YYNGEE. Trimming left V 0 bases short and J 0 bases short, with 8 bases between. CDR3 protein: CASSVGHGSTDTQYF. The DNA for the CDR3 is TGTGCCAGCAGCGTAGGACACGGGAGCACAGATACGCAGTATTTT.

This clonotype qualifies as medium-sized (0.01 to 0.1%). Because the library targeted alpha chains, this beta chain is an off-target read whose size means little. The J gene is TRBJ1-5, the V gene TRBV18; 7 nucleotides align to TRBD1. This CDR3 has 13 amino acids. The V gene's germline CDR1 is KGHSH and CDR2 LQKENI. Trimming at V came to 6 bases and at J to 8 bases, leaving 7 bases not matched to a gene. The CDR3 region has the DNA TGTGCCAGCTCGTCGACAGGGACAGAGCCCCAGCATTTT. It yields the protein CASSSTGTEPQHF.

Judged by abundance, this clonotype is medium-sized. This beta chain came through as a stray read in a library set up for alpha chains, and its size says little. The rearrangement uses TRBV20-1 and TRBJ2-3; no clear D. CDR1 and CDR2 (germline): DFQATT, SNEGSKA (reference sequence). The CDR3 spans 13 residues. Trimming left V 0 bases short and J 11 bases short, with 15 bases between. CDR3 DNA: TGCAGTGCTAGAGAAGAAGCAGTCGGAGAGCAGTATTTT. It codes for CSAREEAVGEQYF.

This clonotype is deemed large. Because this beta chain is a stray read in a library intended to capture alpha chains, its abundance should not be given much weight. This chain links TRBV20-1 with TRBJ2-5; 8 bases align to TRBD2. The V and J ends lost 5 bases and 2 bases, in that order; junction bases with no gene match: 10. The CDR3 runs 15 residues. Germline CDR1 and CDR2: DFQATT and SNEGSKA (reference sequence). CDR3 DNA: TGCAGTGCTGAATCAGCGGGGGCCTTACAAGAGACCCAGTACTTC. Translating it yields CSAESAGALQETQYF.

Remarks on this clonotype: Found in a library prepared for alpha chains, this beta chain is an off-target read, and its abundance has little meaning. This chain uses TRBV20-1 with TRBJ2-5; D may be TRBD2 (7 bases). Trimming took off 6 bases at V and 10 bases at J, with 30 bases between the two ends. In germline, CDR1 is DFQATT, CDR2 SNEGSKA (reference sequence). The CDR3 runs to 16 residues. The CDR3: CSASDFGGPGKGLQYF. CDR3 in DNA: TGCAGTGCGAGCGATTTCGGGGGGCCCGGAAAGGGTCTCCAGTACTTC.

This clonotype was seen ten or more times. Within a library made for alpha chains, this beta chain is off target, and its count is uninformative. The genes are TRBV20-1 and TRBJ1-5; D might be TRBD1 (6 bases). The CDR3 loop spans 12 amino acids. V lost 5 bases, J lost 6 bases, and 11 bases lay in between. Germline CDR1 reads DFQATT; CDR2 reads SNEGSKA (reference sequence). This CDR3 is CSAEQGSQPQHF. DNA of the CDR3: TGCAGTGCTGAACAGGGAAGTCAGCCCCAGCATTTT.

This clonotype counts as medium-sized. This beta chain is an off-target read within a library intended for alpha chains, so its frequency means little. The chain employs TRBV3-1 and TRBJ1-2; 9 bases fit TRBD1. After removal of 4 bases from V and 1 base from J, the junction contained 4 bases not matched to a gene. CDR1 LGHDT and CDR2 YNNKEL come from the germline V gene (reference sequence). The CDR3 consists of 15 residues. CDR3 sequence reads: CASSLWDRVNYGYTF. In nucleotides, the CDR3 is TGTGCCAGCAGCCTTTGGGACAGGGTTAACTATGGCTACACCTTC. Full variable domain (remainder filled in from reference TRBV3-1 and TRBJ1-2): DTAVSQTPKYLVTQMGNDKSIKCEQNLGHDTMYWYKQDSKKFLKIMFSYNNKELIINETVPNRFSPKSPDKAHLNLHINSLELGDSAVYFCASSLWDRVNYGYTFGSGTRLTVV.

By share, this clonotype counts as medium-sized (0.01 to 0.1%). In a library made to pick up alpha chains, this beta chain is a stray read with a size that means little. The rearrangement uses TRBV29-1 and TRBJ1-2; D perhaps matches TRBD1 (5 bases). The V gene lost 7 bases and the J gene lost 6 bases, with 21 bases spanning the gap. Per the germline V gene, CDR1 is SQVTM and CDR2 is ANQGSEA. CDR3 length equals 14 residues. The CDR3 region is CSAGDLKASHGYTF. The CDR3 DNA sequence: TGCAGCGCTGGGGACCTAAAGGCCTCGCATGGCTACACCTTC.

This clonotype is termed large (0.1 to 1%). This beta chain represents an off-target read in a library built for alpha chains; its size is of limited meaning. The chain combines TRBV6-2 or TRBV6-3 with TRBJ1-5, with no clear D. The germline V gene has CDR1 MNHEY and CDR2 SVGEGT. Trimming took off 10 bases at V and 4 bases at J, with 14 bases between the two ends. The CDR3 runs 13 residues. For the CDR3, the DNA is TGTGCCACTCACCAGGAGCTAAATCAGCCCCAGCATTTT. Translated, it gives CATHQELNQPQHF.

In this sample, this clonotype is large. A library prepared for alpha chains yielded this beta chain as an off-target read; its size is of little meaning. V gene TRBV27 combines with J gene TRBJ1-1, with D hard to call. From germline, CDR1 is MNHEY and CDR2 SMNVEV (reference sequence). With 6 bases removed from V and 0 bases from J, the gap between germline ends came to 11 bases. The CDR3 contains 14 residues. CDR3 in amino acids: CASSRGRMNTEAFF. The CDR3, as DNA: TGTGCCAGCAGCCGTGGACGAATGAACACTGAAGCTTTCTTT.

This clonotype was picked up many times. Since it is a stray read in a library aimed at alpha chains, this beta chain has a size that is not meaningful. DNA of the CDR3: TGTGCCACCAGTCCACCGGGACTAGTCAATGAGCAGTTCTTC. Translated, it gives CATSPPGLVNEQFF. This chain connects TRBV24-1 to TRBJ2-1; 8 positions agree with TRBD2. CDR3 length equals 14 residues. V gave up 6 bases and J gave up 6 bases; unmatched junction bases: 6. Per germline, CDR1 KGHDR and CDR2 SFDVKD.

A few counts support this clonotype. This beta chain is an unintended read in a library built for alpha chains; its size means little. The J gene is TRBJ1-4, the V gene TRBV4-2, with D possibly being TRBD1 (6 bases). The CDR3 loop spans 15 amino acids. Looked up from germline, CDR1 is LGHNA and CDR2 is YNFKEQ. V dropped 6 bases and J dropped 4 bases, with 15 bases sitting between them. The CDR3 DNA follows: TGTGCCAGCAGTGCCGGGGGGCGGCTTAATGAAAAACTGTTTTTT. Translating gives CASSAGGRLNEKLFF.

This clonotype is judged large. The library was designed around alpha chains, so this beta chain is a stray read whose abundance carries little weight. This CDR3 reads CASSPLAVSGNTIYF. CDR3 DNA: TGTGCCAGCAGCCCCTTAGCCGTATCTGGAAACACCATATATTTT. The V call is TRBV27, the J call TRBJ1-3, with D hard to call. Trimming shortened V by 6 bases and J by 1 base, and 13 bases separated the two germline ends. The CDR3 is 15 amino acids. Germline V gene data show CDR1 as MNHEY and CDR2 as SMNVEV (reference sequence).

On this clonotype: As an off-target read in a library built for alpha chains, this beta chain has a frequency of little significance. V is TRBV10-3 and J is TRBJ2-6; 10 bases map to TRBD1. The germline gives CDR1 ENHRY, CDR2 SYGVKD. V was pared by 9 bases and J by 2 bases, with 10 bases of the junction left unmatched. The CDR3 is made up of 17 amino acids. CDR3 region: CAMASGTGDPGANVLTF. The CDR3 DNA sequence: TGTGCCATGGCCTCAGGGACAGGGGATCCTGGGGCCAACGTCCTGACTTTC.

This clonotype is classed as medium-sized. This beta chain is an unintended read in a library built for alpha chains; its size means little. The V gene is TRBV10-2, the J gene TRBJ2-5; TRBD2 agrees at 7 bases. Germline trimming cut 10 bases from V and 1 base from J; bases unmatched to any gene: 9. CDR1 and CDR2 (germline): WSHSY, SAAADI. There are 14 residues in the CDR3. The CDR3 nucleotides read TGCGCCACTACACCAGCGGGAATCCAAGAGACCCAGTACTTC. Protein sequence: CATTPAGIQETQYF.